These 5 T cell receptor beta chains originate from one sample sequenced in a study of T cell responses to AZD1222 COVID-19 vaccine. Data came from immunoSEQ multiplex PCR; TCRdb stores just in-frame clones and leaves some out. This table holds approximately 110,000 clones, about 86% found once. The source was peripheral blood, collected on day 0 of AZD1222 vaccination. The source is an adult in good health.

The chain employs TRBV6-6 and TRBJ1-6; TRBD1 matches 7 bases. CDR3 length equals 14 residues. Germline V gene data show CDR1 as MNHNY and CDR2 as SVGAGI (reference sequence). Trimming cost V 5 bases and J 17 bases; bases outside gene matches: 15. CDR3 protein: CASSRSGTAKEVHF. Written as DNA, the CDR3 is TGTGCCAGCAGTCGCTCCGGGACAGCAAAGGAAGTCCACTTT.

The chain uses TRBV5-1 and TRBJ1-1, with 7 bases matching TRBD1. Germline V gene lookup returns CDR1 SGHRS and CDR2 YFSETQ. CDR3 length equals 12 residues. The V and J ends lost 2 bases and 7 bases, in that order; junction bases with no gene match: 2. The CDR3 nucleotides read TGCGCCAGCAGCTTAGGACAGGATGAAGCTTTCTTT. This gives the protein CASSLGQDEAFF.

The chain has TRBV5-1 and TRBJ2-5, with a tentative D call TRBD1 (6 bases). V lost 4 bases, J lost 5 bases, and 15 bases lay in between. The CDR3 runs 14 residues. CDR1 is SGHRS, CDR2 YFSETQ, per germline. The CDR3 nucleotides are TGCGCCAGCAGCATGGGACACGACTGGGAGACCCAGTACTTC. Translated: CASSMGHDWETQYF. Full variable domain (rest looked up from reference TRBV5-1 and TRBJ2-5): KAGVTQTPRYLIKTRGQQVTLSCSPISGHRSVSWYQQTPGQGLQFLFEYFSETQRNKGNFPGRFSGRQFSNSRSEMNVSTLELGDSALYLCASSMGHDWETQYFGPGTRLLVL.

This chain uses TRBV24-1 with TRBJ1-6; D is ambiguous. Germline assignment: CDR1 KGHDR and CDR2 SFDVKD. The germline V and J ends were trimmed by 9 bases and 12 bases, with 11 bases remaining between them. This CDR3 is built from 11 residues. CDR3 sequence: CATLKTRPLHF. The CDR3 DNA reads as TGTGCCACCCTGAAAACCCGACCCCTCCACTTT.

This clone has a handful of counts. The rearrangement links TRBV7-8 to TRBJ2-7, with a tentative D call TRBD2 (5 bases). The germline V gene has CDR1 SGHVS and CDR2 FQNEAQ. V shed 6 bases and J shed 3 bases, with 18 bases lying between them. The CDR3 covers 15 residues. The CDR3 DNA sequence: TGTGCCAGCAGTCAGACGCGGGCAGAAGGCTACGAGCAGTACTTC. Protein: CASSQTRAEGYEQYF.